This TCR beta chain was captured in a study of blood T cell repertoires in COVID-19. Study summary: PBMCs, B-cell-depleted T cells, or T cells were the source of the cDNA or gDNA that made up the material.

The CDR3 covers 16 residues. The trim removed 5 bases at V and 6 bases at J, leaving 11 bases unmatched. Germline CDR1 reads SEHNR; CDR2 reads FQNEAQ (reference sequence). TCRdb keeps only in-frame clones here, not all; method: immunoSEQ multiplex PCR. This repertoire shows tens of thousands of clones, 70% to 90% found once; its top ten account for about a sixth. The TCR originated in a human donor in a cohort sampled during active COVID-19. The donor label of this sample is uncertain. What was sequenced was peripheral blood. The chain employs TRBV7-9 and TRBJ2-3, with 10 bases fitting TRBD1. CDR3: CASSTRQGATPDTQYF. The CDR3 nucleotides are TGTGCCAGCAGCACCCGACAGGGGGCGACCCCTGATACGCAGTATTTT. Based on the CDR3 plus reference TRBV7-9 and TRBJ2-3, the full variable domain is DTGVSQNPRHKITKRGQNVTFRCDPISEHNRLYWYRQTLGQGPEFLTYFQNEAQLEKSRLLSDRFSAERPKGSFSTLEIQRTEQGDSAMYLCASSTRQGATPDTQYFGPGTRLTVL.